This T cell receptor (beta chain) was retrieved from a study of cytomegalovirus exposure and HLA in healthy donors. Study-level findings and limits: When presence/absence was analysed, sequencing depth was taken to be roughly uniform across donors.

The CDR3 totals 15 residues. V trimming: 2 bases; J trimming: 2 bases; junction bases outside the gene matches: 5. Germline V gives CDR1 SQVTM, CDR2 ANQGSEA. As regards this clone: The antigen remains unidentified.

Use of 60 Vbeta and 13 Jbeta primers characterized the PCR. The data were produced by immunoSEQ multiplex PCR, yet TCRdb's version contains in-frame clones alone and is incomplete. The sample lists around 91,000 clones, 78% occurring once. The sample was PBMCs. The chain uses TRBV29-1 and TRBJ2-3; 9 positions match TRBD1. This receptor was taken from a male donor in good health and CMV-seropositive. CDR3 loop: CSVESGTGITDTQYF. The CDR3 nucleotides read TGCAGCGTTGAATCCGGGACAGGGATCACAGATACGCAGTATTTT.